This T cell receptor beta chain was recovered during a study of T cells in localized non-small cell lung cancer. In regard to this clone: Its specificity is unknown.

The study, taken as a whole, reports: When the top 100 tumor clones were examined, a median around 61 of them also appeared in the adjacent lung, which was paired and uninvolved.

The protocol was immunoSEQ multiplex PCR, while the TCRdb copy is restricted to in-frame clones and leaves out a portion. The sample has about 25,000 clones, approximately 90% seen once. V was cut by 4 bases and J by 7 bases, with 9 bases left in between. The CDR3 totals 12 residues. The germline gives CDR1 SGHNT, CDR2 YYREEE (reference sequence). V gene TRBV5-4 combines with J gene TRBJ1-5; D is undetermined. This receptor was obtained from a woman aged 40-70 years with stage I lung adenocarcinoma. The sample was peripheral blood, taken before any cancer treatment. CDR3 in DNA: TGTGCCAGCAGCGTAGGTGACCAGCCCCAGCATTTT. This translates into CASSVGDQPQHF. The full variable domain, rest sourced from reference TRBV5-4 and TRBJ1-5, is ETGVTQSPTHLIKTRGQQVTLRCSSQSGHNTVSWYQQALGQGPQFIFQYYREEENGRGNFPPRFSGLQFPNYSSELNVNALELDDSALYLCASSVGDQPQHFGDGTRLSIL.